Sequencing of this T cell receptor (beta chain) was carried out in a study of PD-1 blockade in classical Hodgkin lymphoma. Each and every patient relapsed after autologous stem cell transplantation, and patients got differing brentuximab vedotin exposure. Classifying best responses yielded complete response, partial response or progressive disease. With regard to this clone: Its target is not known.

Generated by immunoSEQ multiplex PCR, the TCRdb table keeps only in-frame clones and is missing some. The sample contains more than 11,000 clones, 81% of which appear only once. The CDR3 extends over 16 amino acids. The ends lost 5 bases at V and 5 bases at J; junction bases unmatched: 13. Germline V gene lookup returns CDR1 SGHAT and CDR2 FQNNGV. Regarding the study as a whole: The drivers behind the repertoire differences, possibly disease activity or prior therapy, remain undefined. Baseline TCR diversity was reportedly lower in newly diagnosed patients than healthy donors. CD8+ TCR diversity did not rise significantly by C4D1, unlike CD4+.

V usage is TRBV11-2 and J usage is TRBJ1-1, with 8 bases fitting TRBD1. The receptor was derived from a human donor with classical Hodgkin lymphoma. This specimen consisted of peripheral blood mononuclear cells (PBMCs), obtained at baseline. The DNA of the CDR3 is TGTGCCAGCAGCCCAAGACAGGGGCCCTTGGGAACTGAAGCTTTCTTT. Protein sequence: CASSPRQGPLGTEAFF. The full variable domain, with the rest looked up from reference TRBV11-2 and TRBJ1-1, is EAGVAQSPRYKIIEKRQSVAFWCNPISGHATLYWYQQILGQGPKLLIQFQNNGVVDDSQLPKDRFSAERLKGVDSTLKIQPAKLEDSAVYLCASSPRQGPLGTEAFFGQGTRLTVV.